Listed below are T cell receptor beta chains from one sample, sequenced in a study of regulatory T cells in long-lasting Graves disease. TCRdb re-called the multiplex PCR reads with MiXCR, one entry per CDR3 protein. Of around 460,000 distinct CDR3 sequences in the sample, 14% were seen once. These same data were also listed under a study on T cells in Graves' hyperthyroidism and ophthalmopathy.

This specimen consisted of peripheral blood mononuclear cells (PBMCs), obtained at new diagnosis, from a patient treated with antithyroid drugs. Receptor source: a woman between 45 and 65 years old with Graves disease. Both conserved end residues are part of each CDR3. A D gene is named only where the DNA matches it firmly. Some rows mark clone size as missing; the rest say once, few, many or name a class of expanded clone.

CASSFGGGGNTQYF | TGTGCCAGCAGCTTTGGGGGAGGGGGGAATACGCAGTATTTT | TRBV11-2 | NA | NA | TRBJ2-3
CASRGQGVGQPQHF | TGTGCCAGTAGGGGACAGGGGGTTGGTCAGCCCCAGCATTTT | TRBV19 | TRBD1 | many | TRBJ1-5
CASSQGAASGKYEQYF | TGCGCCAGCAGCCAGGGAGCAGCTAGCGGGAAGTACGAGCAGTACTTC | TRBV4-1 | TRBD2 | many | TRBJ2-7
CASSRGWGQTISYEQYF | TGTGCCAGCAGTCGAGGCTGGGGACAAACCATCTCCTACGAGCAGTACTTC | TRBV6-2/TRBV6-3 | NA | few | TRBJ2-7
CASRPGTGDEQYF | TGCGCCAGCAGACCCGGGACAGGGGACGAGCAGTACTTC | TRBV5-1 | TRBD1 | many | TRBJ2-7
CASSQDTANYGYTF | TGCGCCAGCAGCCAAGATACAGCTAACTATGGCTACACCTTC | TRBV4-1 | NA | many | TRBJ1-2
CASSMTSGNYNEQFF | TGTGCCAGCAGCATGACTAGCGGGAACTACAATGAGCAGTTCTTC | TRBV9 | TRBD2 | few | TRBJ2-1
CASSLQDRKNSPLHF | TGTGCCAGCAGCCTCCAGGACAGGAAAAATTCACCCCTCCACTTT | TRBV14 | TRBD1 | NA | TRBJ1-6
CASSQPGHHLSYEQYF | TGTGCCAGCAGCCAGCCGGGACACCATCTCTCCTACGAGCAGTACTTC | TRBV3-1 | NA | many | TRBJ2-7
CASSPRTGKETQYF | TGTGCCAGCAGTCCGCGGACAGGGAAAGAGACCCAGTACTTC | TRBV28 | TRBD1 | many | TRBJ2-5
CASSSYIAGATDTQYF | TGTGCCAGCAGCTCCTATATAGCGGGGGCCACAGATACGCAGTATTTT | TRBV27 | TRBD2 | many | TRBJ2-3
CASRPQAPVYNEQFF | TGTGCCAGCAGGCCACAGGCTCCCGTCTACAATGAGCAGTTCTTC | TRBV27 | NA | NA | TRBJ2-1
CASSLTDRVGYGYTF | TGTGCCAGCAGCCTTACCGACAGGGTCGGCTATGGCTACACCTTC | TRBV3-1 | TRBD1 | many | TRBJ1-2
CAWSAKDRGSSADTQYF | TGTGCCTGGAGTGCGAAAGACAGGGGGTCTAGCGCAGATACGCAGTATTTT | TRBV30 | TRBD1 | NA | TRBJ2-3
CSVARPNTGELFF | TGCAGCGTTGCCAGGCCCAACACCGGGGAGCTGTTTTTT | TRBV29-1 | NA | few | TRBJ2-2
CASNGHDNEQFF | TGTGCCAGCAACGGACACGACAATGAGCAGTTCTTC | TRBV9 | NA | few | TRBJ2-1
CASSVAQGKLFF | TGTGCCAGCAGCGTAGCGCAGGGGAAACTGTTTTTT | TRBV9 | NA | few | TRBJ2-2
CASQGINSYNEQFF | TGTGCCAGCCAGGGAATAAACTCCTACAATGAGCAGTTCTTC | TRBV2 | NA | few | TRBJ2-1
CASSFPPGLEQFF | TGTGCCAGCAGCTTCCCTCCGGGACTAGAGCAGTTCTTC | TRBV7-3 | TRBD2 | many | TRBJ2-1
CSAEGRENQETQYF | TGCAGCGCGGAGGGGAGGGAGAACCAAGAGACCCAGTACTTC | TRBV20-1 | TRBD2 | many | TRBJ2-5
CASRRGSRAGELFF | TGTGCCAGCAGAAGGGGGAGTCGCGCCGGGGAGCTGTTTTTT | TRBV6-1 | NA | many | TRBJ2-2
CASSGAGQVWYEQYF | TGTGCCAGCAGCGGCGCGGGGCAGGTGTGGTACGAGCAGTACTTC | TRBV7-9 | NA | NA | TRBJ2-7
CASSLADEPSHF | TGTGCCAGCAGCTTGGCCGATGAGCCTAGCCACTTT | TRBV5-6 | NA | few | TRBJ1-6
CASSLVVSPLHF | TGTGCCAGCAGTTTAGTGGTATCACCCCTCCACTTT | TRBV28 | NA | many | TRBJ1-6
CATSDTGGPNEKLFF | TGTGCCACCAGTGACACCGGGGGTCCTAATGAAAAACTGTTTTTT | TRBV24-1 | NA | NA | TRBJ1-4
CSVADRTQEKLFF | TGCAGCGTTGCAGACAGGACGCAGGAAAAACTGTTTTTT | TRBV29-1 | NA | many | TRBJ1-4
CASEQGTQPQHF | TGTGCCTCAGAACAGGGAACTCAGCCCCAGCATTTT | TRBV28 | NA | few | TRBJ1-5
CSVVGGIGIEQYF | TGCAGCGTTGTCGGCGGGATAGGTATCGAGCAGTACTTC | TRBV29-1 | NA | few | TRBJ2-7
CASSFSFLGPGQGSYEQYF | TGTGCCAGCAGTTTTTCGTTTCTCGGCCCGGGACAGGGCTCATACGAGCAGTACTTC | TRBV27 | TRBD1 | many | TRBJ2-7
CASSFEEAYEQYF | TGTGCCAGCAGCTTCGAGGAGGCCTACGAGCAGTACTTC | TRBV7-9 | NA | NA | TRBJ2-7
CASSLIEQGNTEAFF | TGTGCCAGCAGCCTCATAGAGCAGGGTAACACTGAAGCTTTCTTT | TRBV7-8 | NA | many | TRBJ1-1
CASSLARNEQFF | TGTGCCAGCAGCTTAGCCCGTAATGAGCAGTTCTTC | TRBV7-9 | NA | many | TRBJ2-1
CASSPRGRELSYEQYF | TGTGCCAGCAGCCCCCGGGGGCGAGAACTATCCTACGAGCAGTACTTC | TRBV7-6 | NA | many | TRBJ2-7
CAWSADRKNQPQHF | TGTGCCTGGAGTGCAGACAGGAAAAATCAGCCCCAGCATTTT | TRBV30 | NA | few | TRBJ1-5
CASSIRTSGTYEQYF | TGTGCCAGTAGTATCAGGACTAGCGGAACCTACGAGCAGTACTTC | TRBV19 | TRBD2 | NA | TRBJ2-7
CASSPGPSLRGAYEQYF | TGTGCCAGCAGCCCGGGGCCCAGCTTACGGGGAGCCTACGAGCAGTACTTC | TRBV9 | NA | many | TRBJ2-7
CASSLNQGRETQYF | TGTGCCAGCAGCTTAAATCAGGGAAGAGAGACCCAGTACTTC | TRBV7-6 | NA | NA | TRBJ2-5
CASRIGLANRDYYEQYF | TGCGCCAGCAGAATAGGACTAGCAAACAGAGATTACTACGAGCAGTACTTC | TRBV5-1 | TRBD2 | few | TRBJ2-7
CSARDYREFNNEQFF | TGCAGTGCTAGAGATTACCGGGAGTTTAACAATGAGCAGTTCTTC | TRBV20-1 | NA | many | TRBJ2-1
CASSVWTAGDTQYF | TGTGCCAGCAGTGTTTGGACGGCCGGGGATACGCAGTATTTT | TRBV2 | NA | many | TRBJ2-3
CASSYRGKNIQYF | TGTGCCAGCAGTTACAGGGGTAAAAACATTCAGTACTTC | TRBV28 | TRBD1 | NA | TRBJ2-4
CAWSLDSGTSYEQYF | TGTGCCTGGAGTCTTGATAGCGGGACATCCTACGAGCAGTACTTC | TRBV30 | TRBD2 | NA | TRBJ2-7
CASSWGGPGHAEAFF | TGCGCCAGCAGCTGGGGAGGCCCGGGCCATGCTGAAGCTTTCTTT | TRBV5-1 | NA | NA | TRBJ1-1
CASSLGSSGANEQFF | TGTGCCAGCAGCTTAGGGTCTAGCGGGGCCAATGAGCAGTTCTTC | TRBV7-3 | TRBD2 | many | TRBJ2-1
CASSQEAWLAGLIQREQYF | TGCGCCAGCAGCCAAGAGGCCTGGCTAGCGGGACTCATACAGAGGGAGCAGTACTTC | TRBV4-1 | TRBD2 | NA | TRBJ2-7
CSARETPDSNQPQHF | TGCAGTGCTAGGGAGACCCCAGATAGCAATCAGCCCCAGCATTTT | TRBV20-1 | NA | few | TRBJ1-5